This TCR beta chain comes out of a study of CD8 T cells in Susac syndrome. Study results and caveats: CD4+ repertoires of Susac syndrome patients lacked detectable clonal expansion.

Reverse transcription used about 0.45 to 1 ug RNA and random hexamers. A multiplex approach, immunoSEQ multiplex PCR, amplified TCR beta CDR3 across 54 Vbeta and 13 Jbeta. TCRdb ran MiXCR on the immunoSEQ multiplex PCR reads and lists one entry per CDR3 protein. The profile covers tens of thousands of distinct CDR3 sequences, with 85% to 95% appearing a single time and around 0.15% taken by the ten largest. Turning to this clonotype: Its antigen remains unknown.

CDR1 SQVTM and CDR2 ANQGSEA come from the germline V gene. The CDR3 length is 15 residues. The trim removed 6 bases at V and 2 bases at J, leaving 7 bases unmatched. This clonotype was obtained from a human donor with Susac syndrome. Source material: CD4+ T cells from PBMCs. The chain links TRBV29-1 to TRBJ1-4; 9 positions match TRBD1. The CDR3 sequence: CSVRPGTGTNEKLFF. The CDR3 coding sequence is TGCAGCGTGCGCCCCGGGACAGGGACTAATGAAAAACTGTTTTTT.